This TCR beta chain is from a study of follicular helper T cells after annual influenza vaccination. The CDR3 loop spans 13 amino acids. The V gene end was trimmed by 2 bases and the J gene end by 4 bases; junction bases not matched to a gene: 1. Germline lookup yields CDR1 SGHRS and CDR2 YFSETQ. As for time point: 2014-2015 season, pre-vaccination. Survey level resolution was used for TCRB sequencing. Measured with immunoSEQ multiplex PCR; TCRdb has only the in-frame clones, and not every one. Here the sample spans around 13,000 clones, about 73% being singletons. The V and J genes are TRBV5-1 and TRBJ2-3, with TRBD2 identical over 7 bases. The receptor was derived from an adult who received the influenza vaccine. This sample comprised CXCR5- memory CD4+ T cells sorted from blood, obtained on the day of influenza vaccination. The CDR3, as DNA: TGCGCCAGCAGCTTACGGGGGGCAGATACGCAGTATTTT. Protein product: CASSLRGADTQYF. Based on the CDR3 plus reference TRBV5-1 and TRBJ2-3, the full variable domain is KAGVTQTPRYLIKTRGQQVTLSCSPISGHRSVSWYQQTPGQGLQFLFEYFSETQRNKGNFPGRFSGRQFSNSRSEMNVSTLELGDSALYLCASSLRGADTQYFGPGTRLTVL.